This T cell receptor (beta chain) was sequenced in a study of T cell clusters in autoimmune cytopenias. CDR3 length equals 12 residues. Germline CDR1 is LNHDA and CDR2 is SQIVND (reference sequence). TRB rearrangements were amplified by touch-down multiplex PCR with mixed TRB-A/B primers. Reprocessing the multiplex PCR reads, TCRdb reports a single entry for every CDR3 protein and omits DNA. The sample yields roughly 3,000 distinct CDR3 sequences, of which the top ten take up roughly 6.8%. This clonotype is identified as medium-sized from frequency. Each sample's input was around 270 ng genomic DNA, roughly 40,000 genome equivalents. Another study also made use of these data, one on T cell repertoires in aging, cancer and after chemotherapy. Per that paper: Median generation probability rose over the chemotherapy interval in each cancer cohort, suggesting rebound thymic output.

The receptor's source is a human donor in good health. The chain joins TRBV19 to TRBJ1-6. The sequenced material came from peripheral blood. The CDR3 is CASNTGSSPLHF.